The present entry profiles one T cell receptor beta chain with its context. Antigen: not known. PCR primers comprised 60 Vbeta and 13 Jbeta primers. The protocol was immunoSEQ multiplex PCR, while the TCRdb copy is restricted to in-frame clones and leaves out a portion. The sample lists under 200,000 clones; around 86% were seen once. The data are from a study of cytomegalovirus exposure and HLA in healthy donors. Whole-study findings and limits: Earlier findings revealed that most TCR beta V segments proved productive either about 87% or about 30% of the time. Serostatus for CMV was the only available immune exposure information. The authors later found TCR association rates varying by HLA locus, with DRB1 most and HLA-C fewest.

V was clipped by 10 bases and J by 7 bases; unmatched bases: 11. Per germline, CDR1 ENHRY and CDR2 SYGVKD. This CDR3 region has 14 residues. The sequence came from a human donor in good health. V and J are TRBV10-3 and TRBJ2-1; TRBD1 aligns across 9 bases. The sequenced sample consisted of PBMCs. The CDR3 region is CATTGTGRWNEQFF. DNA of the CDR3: TGTGCCACCACCGGGACAGGGAGATGGAATGAGCAGTTCTTC.